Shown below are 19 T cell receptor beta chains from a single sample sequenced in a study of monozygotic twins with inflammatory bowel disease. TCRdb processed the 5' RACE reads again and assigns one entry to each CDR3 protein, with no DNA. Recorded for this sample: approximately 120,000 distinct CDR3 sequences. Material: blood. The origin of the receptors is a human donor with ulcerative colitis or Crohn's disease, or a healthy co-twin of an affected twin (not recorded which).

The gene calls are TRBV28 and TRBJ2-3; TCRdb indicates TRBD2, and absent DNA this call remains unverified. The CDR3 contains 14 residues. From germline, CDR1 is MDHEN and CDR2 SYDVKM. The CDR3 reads CASKASMPTDTQYF.

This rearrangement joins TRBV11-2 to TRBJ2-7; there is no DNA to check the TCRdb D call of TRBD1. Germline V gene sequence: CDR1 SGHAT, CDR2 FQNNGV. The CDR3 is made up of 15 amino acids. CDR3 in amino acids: CASSPNPRSVYEQYF.

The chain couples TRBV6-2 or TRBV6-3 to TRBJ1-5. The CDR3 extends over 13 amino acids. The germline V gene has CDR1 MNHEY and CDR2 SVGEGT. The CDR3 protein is CASRPSSNQPQHF.

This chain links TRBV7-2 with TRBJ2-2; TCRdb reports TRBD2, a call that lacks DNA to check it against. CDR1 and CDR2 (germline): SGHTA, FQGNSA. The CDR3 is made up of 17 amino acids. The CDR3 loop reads CASSLSRATANTGELFF.

This CDR3 is CSARDQREIEDTQYF. V and J are TRBV20-1 and TRBJ2-3; TCRdb outputs TRBD2, but without DNA this stays unchecked. Germline CDR1 DFQATT, CDR2 SNEGSKA (reference sequence). This CDR3 region has 15 residues.

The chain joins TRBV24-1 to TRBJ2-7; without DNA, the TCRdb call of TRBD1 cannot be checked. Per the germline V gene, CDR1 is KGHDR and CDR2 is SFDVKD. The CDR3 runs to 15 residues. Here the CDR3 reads CATSDVSAGGDGQYF.

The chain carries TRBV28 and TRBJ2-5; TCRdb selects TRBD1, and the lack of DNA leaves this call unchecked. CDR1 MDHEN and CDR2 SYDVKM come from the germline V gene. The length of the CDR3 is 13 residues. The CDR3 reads CASNLRGRETQYF.

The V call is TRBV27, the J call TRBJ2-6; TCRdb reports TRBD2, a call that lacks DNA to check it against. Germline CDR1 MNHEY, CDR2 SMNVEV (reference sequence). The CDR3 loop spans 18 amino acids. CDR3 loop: CASSLESSGRAGANVLTF. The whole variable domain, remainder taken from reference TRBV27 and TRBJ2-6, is EAQVTQNPRYLITVTGKKLTVTCSQNMNHEYMSWYRQDPGLGLRQIYYSMNVEVTDKGDVPEGYKVSRKEKRNFPLILESPSPNQTSLYFCASSLESSGRAGANVLTFGAGSRLTVL.

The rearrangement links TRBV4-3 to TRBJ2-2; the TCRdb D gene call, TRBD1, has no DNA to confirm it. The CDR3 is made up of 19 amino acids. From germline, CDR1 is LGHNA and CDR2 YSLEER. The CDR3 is CASSQDLGRQVWNTGELFF.

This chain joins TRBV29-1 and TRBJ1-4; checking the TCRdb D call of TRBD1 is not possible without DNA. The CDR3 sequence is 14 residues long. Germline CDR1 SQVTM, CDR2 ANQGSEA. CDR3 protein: CSAAQTGVGEKLFF.

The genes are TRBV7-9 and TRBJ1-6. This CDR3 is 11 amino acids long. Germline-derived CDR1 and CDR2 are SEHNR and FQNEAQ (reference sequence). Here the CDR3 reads CASSLREALHF.

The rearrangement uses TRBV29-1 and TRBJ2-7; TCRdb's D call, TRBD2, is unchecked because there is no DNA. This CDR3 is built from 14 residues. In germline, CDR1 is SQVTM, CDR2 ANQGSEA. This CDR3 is CSVGLAESSYEQYF.

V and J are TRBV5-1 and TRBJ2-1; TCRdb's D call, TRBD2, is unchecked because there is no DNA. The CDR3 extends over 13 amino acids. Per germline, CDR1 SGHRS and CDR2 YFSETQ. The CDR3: CASSLEERDEQFF.

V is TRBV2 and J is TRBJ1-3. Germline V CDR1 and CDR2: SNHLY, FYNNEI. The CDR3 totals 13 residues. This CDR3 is CASSVASGNTIYF.

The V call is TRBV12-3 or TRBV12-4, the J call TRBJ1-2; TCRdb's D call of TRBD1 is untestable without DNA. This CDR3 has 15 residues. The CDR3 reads CASRLTGQGEYGYTF.

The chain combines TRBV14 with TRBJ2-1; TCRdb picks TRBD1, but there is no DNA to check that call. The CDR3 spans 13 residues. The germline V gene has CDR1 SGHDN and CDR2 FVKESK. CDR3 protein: CASSRGTYNEQFF.

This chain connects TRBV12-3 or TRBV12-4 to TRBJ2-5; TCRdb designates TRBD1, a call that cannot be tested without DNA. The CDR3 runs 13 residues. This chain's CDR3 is CATRAGSQETQYF.

CDR3 amino acids: CASSLSPGTGDGYTF. V and J are TRBV5-1 and TRBJ1-2; TCRdb's D call of TRBD1 is untestable without DNA. The CDR3 consists of 15 residues. Germline V gene sequence: CDR1 SGHRS, CDR2 YFSETQ.

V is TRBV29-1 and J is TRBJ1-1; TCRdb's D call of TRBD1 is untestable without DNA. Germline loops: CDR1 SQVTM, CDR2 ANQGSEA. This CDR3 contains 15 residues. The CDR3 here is CSAGRGQIMNTEAFF. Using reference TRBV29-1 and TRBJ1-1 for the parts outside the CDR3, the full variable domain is SAVISQKPSRDICQRGTSLTIQCQVDSQVTMMFWYRQQPGQSLTLIATANQGSEATYESGFVIDKFPISRPNLTFSTLTVSNMSPEDSSIYLCSAGRGQIMNTEAFFGQGTRLTVV.